The TCR beta chain under discussion was sequenced for a study of T cell responses to AZD1222 COVID-19 vaccine. Study-level information: Second-dose timings of about 4 or about 12 weeks were pooled. The study's findings and limits: A reported finding is that nearly half of spike-specific TCRs target unmutated variant regions. Repertoire sampling occurred only after the peak T cell response.

Concerning this clone: Its cognate antigen is unknown.

Method: immunoSEQ multiplex PCR; TCRdb's copy keeps in-frame clones and lacks some. The sample records approximately 110,000 clones, about 92% being singletons. V was pared by 0 bases and J by 0 bases, with 4 bases between. This CDR3 comprises 13 residues. Germline values: CDR1 SGHKS, CDR2 YYEKEE (reference sequence). The sequences come from peripheral blood, collected on day 0 of AZD1222 vaccination. The clonotype originates from an adult in good health. This chain links TRBV5-5 with TRBJ2-7; no reliable D call. Written as DNA, the CDR3 is TGTGCCAGCAGCTTGGATGACTCCTACGAGCAGTACTTC. Protein: CASSLDDSYEQYF.